The rows below give T cell receptor beta chains drawn from one sample of a study of cytomegalovirus exposure and HLA in healthy donors. TCRdb's table, derived via immunoSEQ multiplex PCR, lists solely in-frame clones and lacks some. The table has roughly 140,000 clones, roughly 82% seen once; the top ten hold roughly 3.4%. The sample comprised PBMCs. Receptors originate from a male donor in good health and CMV-seronegative. CDR3s include the opening cysteine and the closing phenylalanine or tryptophan. The D gene is left open where the match is weak. Clone size is given for some rows only: seen once, a few or many times, or a class if the clone is expanded.

>TRBV7-9|TRBJ2-1|.|TRBD2
CSSSWTTSGGDNEQFF
TGTTCCAGCAGCTGGACCACTAGCGGGGGGGACAATGAGCAGTTCTTC
>TRBV4-1|TRBJ2-7|few|TRBD2
CASSPNLSGTTYEQYF
TGCGCCAGCAGCCCCAACCTAAGCGGGACTACCTACGAGCAGTACTTC
>TRBV4-2|TRBJ2-1|.|TRBD2
CASSHPGGEQFF
TGTGCCAGCAGCCATCCGGGGGGGGAGCAGTTCTTC
>TRBV2|TRBJ2-2|few|.
CASSRAGDTGELFF
TGTGCCAGCAGTCGCGCAGGGGACACCGGGGAGCTGTTTTTT
>TRBV18|TRBJ2-7|.|.
CASSLDSSYEQYF
TGTGCCAGCTCCCTAGACAGCTCCTACGAGCAGTACTTC
>TRBV11-1|TRBJ2-7|few|.
CASSSFRGDPYEQYF
TGTGCCAGCAGCTCCTTCAGGGGTGATCCCTACGAGCAGTACTTC
>TRBV5-1|TRBJ2-5|few|TRBD2
CASSLEAGLTTKETQYF
TGCGCCAGCAGCTTGGAGGCGGGACTAACGACGAAAGAGACCCAGTACTTC
>TRBV27|TRBJ1-1|.|TRBD1
CASSPRTGMNTEAFF
TGTGCCAGCAGTCCCCGGACAGGGATGAACACTGAAGCTTTCTTT
>TRBV19|TRBJ2-1|.|.
CASSIVPGNEQFF
TGTGCCAGTAGTATCGTCCCCGGCAATGAGCAGTTCTTC
>TRBV30|TRBJ1-1|.|.
CAWSHRGGGTEAFF
TGTGCCTGGAGCCATCGGGGGGGCGGTACTGAAGCTTTCTTT
>TRBV28|TRBJ2-5|.|.
CASSDSSRETQYF
TGTGCCAGCAGCGACAGTAGCCGAGAGACCCAGTACTTC
>TRBV28|TRBJ1-1|.|TRBD1
CASRQEQGQNTEAFF
TGTGCCAGCAGACAAGAACAGGGGCAGAACACTGAAGCTTTCTTT
>TRBV25-1|TRBJ1-4|once|TRBD1
CASSEWGTGNEKLFF
TGTGCCAGCAGTGAATGGGGGACAGGGAATGAAAAACTGTTTTTT
>TRBV7-2|TRBJ1-3|.|.
CASSPPWASSGNTIYF
TGTGCCAGCAGCCCTCCATGGGCATCCTCTGGAAACACCATATATTTT
>TRBV7-9|TRBJ2-5|.|.
CASSLEFGTGLQETQYF
TGTGCCAGCAGCTTAGAATTCGGAACCGGGTTACAAGAGACCCAGTACTTC
>TRBV25-1|TRBJ2-7|.|.
CASSEYEDYEQYF
TGTGCCAGCAGTGAATATGAGGACTACGAGCAGTACTTC
>TRBV7-8|TRBJ2-1|once|.
CASSHGIFDEQFF
TGTGCCAGCAGCCACGGGATATTTGATGAGCAGTTCTTC
>TRBV28|TRBJ1-3|.|.
CASKRNTIYF
TGTGCCAGCAAGCGAAACACCATATATTTT
>TRBV18|TRBJ2-7|.|TRBD2
CASSVPGLAVREQYF
TGTGCCAGCTCCGTCCCGGGACTAGCGGTTCGGGAGCAGTACTTC
>TRBV7-7|TRBJ1-1|.|TRBD1
CASSPLVPGQGGTEAFF
TGTGCTAGCAGCCCACTCGTCCCCGGACAGGGAGGGACTGAAGCTTTCTTT
>TRBV28|TRBJ2-7|.|.
CAGSLGHLLPYEQYF
TGTGCCGGCAGTTTAGGGCACCTACTCCCCTACGAGCAGTACTTC
>TRBV13|TRBJ1-4|.|TRBD1
CASSSQGAANEKLFF
TGTGCCAGCAGCTCACAGGGGGCGGCTAATGAAAAACTGTTTTTT
>TRBV7-8|TRBJ1-1|.|.
CASSLVFQGGPNTEAFF
TGTGCCAGCAGCTTAGTGTTCCAGGGAGGGCCGAACACTGAAGCTTTCTTT
>TRBV15|TRBJ2-2|.|.
CATSRGGDDAGELFF
TGTGCCACCAGTCGAGGCGGGGATGACGCCGGGGAGCTGTTTTTT
>TRBV25-1|TRBJ2-1|once|.
CASSDRAFDNEQFF
TGTGCCAGCAGTGACAGGGCATTCGACAATGAGCAGTTCTTC
>TRBV6-1|TRBJ2-5|.|TRBD1
CASSFAGGFQETQYF
TGTGCCAGCAGTTTCGCAGGGGGCTTCCAAGAGACCCAGTACTTC
>TRBV28|TRBJ2-3|.|.
CASSATGSTDTQYF
TGTGCCAGCAGTGCGACAGGAAGCACAGATACGCAGTATTTT
>TRBV29-1|TRBJ1-2|.|TRBD1
CSVIRQGSYGYTF
TGCAGCGTAATAAGACAGGGATCGTATGGCTACACCTTC
>TRBV6-5|TRBJ1-1|.|TRBD1
CASSSGQGEAFF
TGTGCCAGCAGTTCCGGACAGGGTGAAGCTTTCTTT
>TRBV12-5|TRBJ1-5|.|.
CASGLGQVFNQPQHF
TGTGCTAGTGGTTTGGGACAGGTTTTCAATCAGCCCCAGCATTTT
>TRBV27|TRBJ1-1|.|TRBD1
CASSLGTGGLNTEAFF
TGTGCCAGCAGTTTAGGGACAGGGGGACTGAACACTGAAGCTTTCTTT
>TRBV6-5|TRBJ2-1|.|.
CASSYRQTAGNNEQFF
TGTGCCAGCAGTTACAGGCAGACCGCGGGCAACAATGAGCAGTTCTTC
>TRBV2|TRBJ1-2|few|.
CASSGQFYGYTF
TGTGCCAGCAGTGGACAGTTCTATGGCTACACCTTC
>TRBV6-4|TRBJ2-7|.|TRBD2
CARELAGPKRSYEQYF
TGTGCCAGGGAACTAGCGGGCCCAAAAAGATCCTACGAGCAGTACTTC
>TRBV6-6|TRBJ2-2|.|TRBD1
CASKVQGKGTGELFF
TGTGCCAGCAAAGTACAGGGGAAGGGCACCGGGGAGCTGTTTTTT
>TRBV4-1|TRBJ1-1|once|.
CASSPSRGNTEAFF
TGCGCCAGCAGCCCATCAAGAGGGAACACTGAAGCTTTCTTT
>TRBV28|TRBJ1-2|.|.
CASSPDINYGYTF
TGTGCCAGCAGTCCCGACATCAACTATGGCTACACCTTC
>TRBV27|TRBJ2-1|.|.
CASSYGTGTYNEQFF
TGTGCCAGCAGTTACGGGACGGGGACATACAATGAGCAGTTCTTC
>TRBV4-1|TRBJ2-2|.|.
CASSQERQANTGELFF
TGCGCCAGCAGCCAAGAGAGACAGGCGAACACCGGGGAGCTGTTTTTT
>TRBV27|TRBJ1-5|.|.
CASSPGSHVYINQPQHF
TGTGCCAGCAGTCCGGGTAGCCACGTTTATATCAATCAGCCCCAGCATTTT
>TRBV18|TRBJ2-2|.|.
CASSPLAGNTGELFF
TGTGCCAGCTCACCTCTTGCGGGGAACACCGGGGAGCTGTTTTTT